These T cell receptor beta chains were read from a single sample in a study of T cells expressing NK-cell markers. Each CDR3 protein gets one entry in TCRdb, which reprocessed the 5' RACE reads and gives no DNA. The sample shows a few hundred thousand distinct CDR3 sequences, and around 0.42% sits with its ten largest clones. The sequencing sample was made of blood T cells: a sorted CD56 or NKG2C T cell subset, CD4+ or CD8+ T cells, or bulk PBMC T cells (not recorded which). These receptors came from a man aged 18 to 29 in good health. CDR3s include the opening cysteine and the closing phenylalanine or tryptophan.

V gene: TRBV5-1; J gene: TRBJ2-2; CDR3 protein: CASSIGTSGTGELFF
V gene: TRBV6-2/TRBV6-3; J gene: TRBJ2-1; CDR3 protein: CASRSAEGPFF
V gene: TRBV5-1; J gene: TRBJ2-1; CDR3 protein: CAREQVAYTEQFF
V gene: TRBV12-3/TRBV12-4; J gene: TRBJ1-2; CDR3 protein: CASSLRGGGYTF
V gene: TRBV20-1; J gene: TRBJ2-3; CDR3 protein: CSASYPSSTDTQYF
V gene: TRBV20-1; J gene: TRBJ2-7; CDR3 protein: CSARVRRIYEQYF
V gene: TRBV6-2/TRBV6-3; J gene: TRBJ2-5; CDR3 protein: CASSTTGEGETQYF
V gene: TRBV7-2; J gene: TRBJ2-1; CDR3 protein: CASSLGGLINNEQFF
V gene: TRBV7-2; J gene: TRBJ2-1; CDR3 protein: CASSSLSGLDNEQFF
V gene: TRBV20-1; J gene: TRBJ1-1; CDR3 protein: CSARVQGFRGMNTEAFF
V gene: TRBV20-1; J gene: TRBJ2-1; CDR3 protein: CSAAEGLALLNNEQFF
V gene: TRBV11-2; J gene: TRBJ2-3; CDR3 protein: CATKTGKSTDTQYF
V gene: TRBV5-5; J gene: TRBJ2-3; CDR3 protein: CASSLQAIPLNTDTQYF
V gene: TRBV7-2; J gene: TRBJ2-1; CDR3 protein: CASSSPTTHSYNEQFF
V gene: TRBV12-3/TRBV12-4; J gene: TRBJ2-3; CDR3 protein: CASSSRSGLAGGPDTQYF
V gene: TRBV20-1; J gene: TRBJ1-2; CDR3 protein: CSARDPTGPGYTF
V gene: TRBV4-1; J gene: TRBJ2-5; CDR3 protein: CASSRITGQETQYF
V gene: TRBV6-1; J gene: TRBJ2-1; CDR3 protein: CASSQGTGGKQFF
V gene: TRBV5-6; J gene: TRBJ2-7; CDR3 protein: CASSLSGVYEQYF
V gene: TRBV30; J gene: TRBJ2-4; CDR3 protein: CAWSADKKNIQYF
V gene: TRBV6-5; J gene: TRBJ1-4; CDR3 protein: CASSYKWDLLKLFF
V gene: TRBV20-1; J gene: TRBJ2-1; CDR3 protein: CSAPRDSTYNEQFF
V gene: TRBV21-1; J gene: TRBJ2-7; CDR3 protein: CASSKEVLQGAPTMSYEQYF
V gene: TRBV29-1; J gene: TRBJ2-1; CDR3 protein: CSVGAGDRERAPNEQFF
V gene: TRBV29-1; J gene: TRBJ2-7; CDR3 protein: CSAVTELSYEQYF
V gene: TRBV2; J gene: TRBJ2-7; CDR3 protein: CAGKPRDRGTQYF
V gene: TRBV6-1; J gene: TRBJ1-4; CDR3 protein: CASSPIPGQGREKLFF
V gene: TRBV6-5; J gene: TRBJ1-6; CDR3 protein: CASSYSAPDRGKNSPLHF
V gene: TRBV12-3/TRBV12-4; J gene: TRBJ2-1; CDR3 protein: CASSPGLAKVAEQFF
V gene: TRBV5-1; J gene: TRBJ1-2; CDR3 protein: CASSLSGTGGGYTF
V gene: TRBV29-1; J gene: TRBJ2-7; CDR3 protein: CSVVADAAYEQYF